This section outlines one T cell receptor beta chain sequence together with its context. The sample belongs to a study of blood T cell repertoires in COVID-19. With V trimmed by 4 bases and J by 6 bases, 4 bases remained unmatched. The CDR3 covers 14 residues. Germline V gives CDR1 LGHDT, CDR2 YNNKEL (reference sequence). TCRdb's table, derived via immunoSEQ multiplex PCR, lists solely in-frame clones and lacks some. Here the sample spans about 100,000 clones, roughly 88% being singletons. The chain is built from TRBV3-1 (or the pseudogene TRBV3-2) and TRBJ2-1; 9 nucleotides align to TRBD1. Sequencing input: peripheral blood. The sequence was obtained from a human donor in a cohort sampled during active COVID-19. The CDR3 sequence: CASSPRQGGNEQFF. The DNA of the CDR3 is TGTGCCAGCAGCCCTCGACAGGGGGGCAATGAGCAGTTCTTC.